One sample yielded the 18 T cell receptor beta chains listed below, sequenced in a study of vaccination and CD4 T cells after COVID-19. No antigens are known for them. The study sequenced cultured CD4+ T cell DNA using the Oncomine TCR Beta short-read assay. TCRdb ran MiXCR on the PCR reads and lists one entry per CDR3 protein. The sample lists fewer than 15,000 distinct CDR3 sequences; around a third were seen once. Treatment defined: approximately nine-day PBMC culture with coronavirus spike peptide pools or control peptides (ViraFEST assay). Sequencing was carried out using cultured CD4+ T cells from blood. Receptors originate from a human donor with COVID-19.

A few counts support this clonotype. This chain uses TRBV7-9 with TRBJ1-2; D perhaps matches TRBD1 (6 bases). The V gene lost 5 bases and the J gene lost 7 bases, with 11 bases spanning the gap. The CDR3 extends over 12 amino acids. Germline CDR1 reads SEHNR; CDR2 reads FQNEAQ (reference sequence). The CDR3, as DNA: TGTGCCAGCAGCGGCCAGGGGCGTGGCTACACCTTC. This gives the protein CASSGQGRGYTF.

CDR3 DNA sequence: TGTGCCAGCCGGGAAACAGGGATGGGCAATCAGCCCCAGCATTTT. Protein: CASRETGMGNQPQHF. This chain joins TRBV6-1 and TRBJ1-5; TRBD1 might be the D (6 bases). The CDR3 runs to 15 residues. Trimming took 8 bases from V and 2 from J, leaving 16 bases between them. The germline V gene encodes CDR1 MNHNS and CDR2 SASEGT.

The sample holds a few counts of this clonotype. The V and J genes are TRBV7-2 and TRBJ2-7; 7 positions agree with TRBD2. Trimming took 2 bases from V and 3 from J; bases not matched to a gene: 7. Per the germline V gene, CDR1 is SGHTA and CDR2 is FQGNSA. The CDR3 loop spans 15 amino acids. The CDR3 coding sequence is TGTGCCAGCAGCTTACGGCTAGCGGCGGTCTACGAGCAGTACTTC. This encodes CASSLRLAAVYEQYF.

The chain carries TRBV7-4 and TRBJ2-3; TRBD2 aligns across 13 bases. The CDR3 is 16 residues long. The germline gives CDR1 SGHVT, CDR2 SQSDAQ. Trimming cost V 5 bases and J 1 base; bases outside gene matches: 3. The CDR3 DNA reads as TGTGCCAGCAGCGTAGGGACTAGCGGGGGCACAGATACGCAGTATTTT. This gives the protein CASSVGTSGGTDTQYF.

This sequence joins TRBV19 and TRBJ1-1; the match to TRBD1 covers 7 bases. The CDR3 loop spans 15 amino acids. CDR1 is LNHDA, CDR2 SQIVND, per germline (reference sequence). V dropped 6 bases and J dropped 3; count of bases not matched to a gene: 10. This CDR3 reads CASRDRGLGDTEAFF. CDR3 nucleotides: TGTGCCAGTAGGGATAGGGGGCTTGGCGACACTGAAGCTTTCTTT. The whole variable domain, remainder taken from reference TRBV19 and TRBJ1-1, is DGGITQSPKYLFRKEGQNVTLSCEQNLNHDAMYWYRQDPGQGLRLIYYSQIVNDFQKGDIAEGYSVSREKKESFPLTVTSAQKNPTAFYLCASRDRGLGDTEAFFGQGTRLTVV.

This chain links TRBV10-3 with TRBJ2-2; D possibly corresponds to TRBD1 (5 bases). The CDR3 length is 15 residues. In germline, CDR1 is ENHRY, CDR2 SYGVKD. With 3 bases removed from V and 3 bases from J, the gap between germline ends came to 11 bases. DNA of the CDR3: TGTGCCATCAGTGACTGGGTCAGGGACACCGGGGAGCTGTTTTTT. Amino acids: CAISDWVRDTGELFF.

CDR3 region: CASSLSDSLEYTIYF. The DNA of the CDR3 is TGTGCCAGCAGCCTATCGGACTCTCTCGAATACACCATATATTTT. This chain links TRBV7-6 with TRBJ1-3; no firm D call. This CDR3 is 15 amino acids long. The V gene's germline CDR1 is SGHVS and CDR2 FNYEAQ. With 5 bases removed from V and 8 bases from J, the gap between germline ends came to 19 bases.

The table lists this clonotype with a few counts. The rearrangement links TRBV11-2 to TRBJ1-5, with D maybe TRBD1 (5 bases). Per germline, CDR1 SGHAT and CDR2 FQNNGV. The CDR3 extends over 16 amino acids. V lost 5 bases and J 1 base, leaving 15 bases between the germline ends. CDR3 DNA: TGTGCCAGCAGCAGATCGGGGGGAAAGAGCAATCAGCCCCAGCATTTT. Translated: CASSRSGGKSNQPQHF.

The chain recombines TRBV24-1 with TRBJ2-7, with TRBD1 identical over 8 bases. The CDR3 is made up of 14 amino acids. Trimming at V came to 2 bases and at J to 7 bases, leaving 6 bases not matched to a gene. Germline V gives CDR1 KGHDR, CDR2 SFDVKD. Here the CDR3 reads CATSDSGTGFEQYF. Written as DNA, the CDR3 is TGTGCCACCAGTGATTCCGGGACAGGCTTTGAGCAGTACTTC.

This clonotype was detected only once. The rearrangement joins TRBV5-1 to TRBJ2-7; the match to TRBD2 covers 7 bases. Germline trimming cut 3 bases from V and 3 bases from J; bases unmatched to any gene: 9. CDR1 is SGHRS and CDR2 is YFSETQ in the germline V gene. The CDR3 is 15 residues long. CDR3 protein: CASSWSSGNSYEQYF. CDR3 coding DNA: TGCGCCAGCAGCTGGTCTAGCGGTAATAGCTACGAGCAGTACTTC.

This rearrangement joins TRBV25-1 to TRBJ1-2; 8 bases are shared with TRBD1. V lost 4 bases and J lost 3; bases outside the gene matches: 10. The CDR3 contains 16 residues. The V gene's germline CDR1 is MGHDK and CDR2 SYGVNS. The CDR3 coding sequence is TGTGCCAGCAGTGGGAATCGACAGGGGCGGGACTATGGCTACACCTTC. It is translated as CASSGNRQGRDYGYTF.

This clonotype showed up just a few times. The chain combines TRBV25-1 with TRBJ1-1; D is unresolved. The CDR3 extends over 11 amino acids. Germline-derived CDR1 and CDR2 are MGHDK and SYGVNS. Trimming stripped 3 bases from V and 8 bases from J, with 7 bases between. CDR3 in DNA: TGTGCCAGCAGTGATTTTAGGGAAGCTTTCTTT. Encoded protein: CASSDFREAFF.

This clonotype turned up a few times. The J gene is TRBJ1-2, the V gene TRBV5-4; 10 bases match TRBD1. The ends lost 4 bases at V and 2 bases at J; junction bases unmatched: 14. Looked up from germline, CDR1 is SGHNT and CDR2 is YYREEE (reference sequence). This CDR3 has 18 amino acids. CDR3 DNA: TGTGCCAGCAGCCTACTTAGCGGACAGGGGGTCAGAAACTATGGCTACACCTTC. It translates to CASSLLSGQGVRNYGYTF.

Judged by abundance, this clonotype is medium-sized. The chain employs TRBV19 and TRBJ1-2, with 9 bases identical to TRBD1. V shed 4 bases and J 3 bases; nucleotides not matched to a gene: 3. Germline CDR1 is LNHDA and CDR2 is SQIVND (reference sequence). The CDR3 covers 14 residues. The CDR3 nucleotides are TGTGCCAGTAGTAGGAGGGACAGGGACTATGGCTACACCTTC. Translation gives CASSRRDRDYGYTF. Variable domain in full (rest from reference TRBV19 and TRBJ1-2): DGGITQSPKYLFRKEGQNVTLSCEQNLNHDAMYWYRQDPGQGLRLIYYSQIVNDFQKGDIAEGYSVSREKKESFPLTVTSAQKNPTAFYLCASSRRDRDYGYTFGSGTRLTVV.

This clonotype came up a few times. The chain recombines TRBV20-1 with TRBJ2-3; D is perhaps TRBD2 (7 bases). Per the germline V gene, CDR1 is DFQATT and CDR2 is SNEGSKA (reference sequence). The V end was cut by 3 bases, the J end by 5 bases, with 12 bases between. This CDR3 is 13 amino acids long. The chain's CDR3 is CSASGGGVDTQYF. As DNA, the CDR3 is TGCAGTGCTAGCGGCGGGGGCGTAGATACGCAGTATTTT.

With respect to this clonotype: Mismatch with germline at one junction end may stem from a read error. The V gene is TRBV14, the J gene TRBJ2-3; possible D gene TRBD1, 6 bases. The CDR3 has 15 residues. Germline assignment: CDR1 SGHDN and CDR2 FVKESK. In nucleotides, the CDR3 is TGTGCCAGCAGCCAAGGAGACAGGAGCACGGATACGCAGTATTTT. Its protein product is CASSQGDRSTDTQYF.

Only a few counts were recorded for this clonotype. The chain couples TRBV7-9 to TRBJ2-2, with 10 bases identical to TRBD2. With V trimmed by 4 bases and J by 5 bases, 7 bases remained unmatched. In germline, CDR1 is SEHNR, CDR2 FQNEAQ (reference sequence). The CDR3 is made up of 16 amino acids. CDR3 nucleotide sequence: TGTGCCAGCAGCTATTTAGCGGGGGGAAGAACCGGGGAGCTGTTTTTT. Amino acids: CASSYLAGGRTGELFF.

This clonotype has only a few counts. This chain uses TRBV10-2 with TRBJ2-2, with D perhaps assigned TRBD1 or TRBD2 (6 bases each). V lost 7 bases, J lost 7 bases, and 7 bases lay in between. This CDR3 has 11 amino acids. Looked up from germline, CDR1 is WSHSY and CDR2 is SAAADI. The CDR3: CASKGGGELFF. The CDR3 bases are TGCGCCAGCAAGGGGGGCGGGGAGCTGTTTTTT.